The following is a T cell receptor (beta chain) sequence with its context. Use of 60 Vbeta and 13 Jbeta primers characterized the PCR. Only in-frame clones appear in the TCRdb table, and some are missing; sequencing was by immunoSEQ multiplex PCR. In the table there are under 200,000 clones, roughly 85% of which are singletons. The data originate from a study of cytomegalovirus exposure and HLA in healthy donors. The germline V gene has CDR1 MNHEY and CDR2 SVGAGI. V was pared by 2 bases and J by 8 bases, with 10 bases between. This CDR3 comprises 13 residues. The source of this sequence is a man aged 18 to 30 in good health and CMV-seropositive. V usage is TRBV6-5 and J usage is TRBJ1-3; D remains ambiguous. Material for sequencing was PBMCs. CDR3 amino acids: CASSYKDGDTIYF. CDR3 DNA: TGTGCCAGCAGTTACAAGGACGGGGACACCATATATTTT.